Shown below are 20 T cell receptor beta chains from a single sample sequenced in a study of beta chain features in type 1 diabetes. The investigators reverse transcribed all of the isolated RNA, so they sequenced expressed TCRB transcripts. TCRdb keeps only in-frame clones here, not all; method: immunoSEQ multiplex PCR. The sample includes around 450,000 clones, about an eighth of them seen just once. The source material was naive CD4+ T cells from blood. The receptor source for this set is a woman between 18 and 30 years old in good health.

The gene calls are TRBV6-5 and TRBJ1-1; D not certain. The CDR3 runs 15 residues. V lost 4 bases and J 4 bases, leaving 16 bases between the germline ends. Germline CDR1 MNHEY, CDR2 SVGAGI. The CDR3 coding sequence is TGTGCCAGCAGTTTCCAATCTCGGGCTGGCACTGAAGCTTTCTTT. This codes for CASSFQSRAGTEAFF.

This clone was counted a few times. V and J are TRBV19 and TRBJ2-7; a possible D gene is TRBD1 (6 bases). Germline V gene data show CDR1 as LNHDA and CDR2 as SQIVND (reference sequence). Trimming left V 5 bases short and J 2 bases short, with 13 bases between. The CDR3 extends over 14 amino acids. CDR3 protein: CASSSGTSTYEQYF. The CDR3 bases are TGTGCCAGTAGTTCGGGGACATCGACCTACGAGCAGTACTTC.

This chain connects TRBV20-1 to TRBJ2-5; no reliable D call. Germline V CDR1 and CDR2: DFQATT, SNEGSKA (reference sequence). The CDR3 loop spans 10 amino acids. The CDR3 sequence is CTPGQETQYF. The CDR3 nucleotides are TGCACCCCGGGCCAAGAGACCCAGTACTTC.

This chain links TRBV13 with TRBJ2-1, with 10 nucleotides matching TRBD2. Germline V gene data show CDR1 as PRHDT and CDR2 as FYEKMQ (reference sequence). This CDR3 comprises 18 residues. Trimming cost V 2 bases and J 5 bases; bases outside gene matches: 12. CDR3 in amino acids: CASSLFIRTSGRNNEQFF. The CDR3 nucleotides read TGTGCCAGCAGCTTATTCATCCGGACTAGCGGACGAAACAATGAGCAGTTCTTC. Based on the CDR3 plus reference TRBV13 and TRBJ2-1, the full variable domain is AAGVIQSPRHLIKEKRETATLKCYPIPRHDTVYWYQQGPGQDPQFLISFYEKMQSDKGSIPDRFSAQQFSDYHSELNMSSLELGDSALYFCASSLFIRTSGRNNEQFFGPGTRLTVL.

This clone was detected a few times. The chain uses TRBV5-6 and TRBJ2-5; possibly TRBD1 or TRBD2 for D (5 bases each). Trimming shortened V by 3 bases and J by 1 base, and 7 bases separated the two germline ends. The length of the CDR3 is 13 residues. Per germline, CDR1 SGHDT and CDR2 YYEEEE. The DNA of the CDR3 is TGTGCCAGCAGCTCGGGACCCCAAGAGACCCAGTACTTC. Its protein product is CASSSGPQETQYF.

This chain joins TRBV2 and TRBJ2-3, with D possibly called TRBD1 or TRBD2 (6 bases each). Trimming took off 7 bases at V and 4 bases at J, with 21 bases between the two ends. The CDR3 is 16 residues long. Per germline, CDR1 SNHLY and CDR2 FYNNEI. The CDR3 coding sequence is TGTGCCAGCATAAGGGGGGAGCTAGGGCTCGCAGATACGCAGTATTTT. Its protein product is CASIRGELGLADTQYF.

This clone was found a few times. Other DNA sequences in the sample encode the same CDR3. The chain combines TRBV5-1 with TRBJ2-3, with D hard to call. V lost 4 bases and J 4 bases, leaving 7 bases between the germline ends. Germline assignment: CDR1 SGHRS and CDR2 YFSETQ. The CDR3 has 12 amino acids. The CDR3 here is CASSLGADTQYF. CDR3 nucleotide sequence: TGCGCCAGCAGCCTTGGGGCAGATACGCAGTATTTT.

The CDR3 here is CASSLDAAGYTF. CDR3 bases: TGTGCCAGCAGCTTAGACGCAGCTGGCTACACCTTC. The chain recombines TRBV7-2 with TRBJ1-2; D uncertain. The CDR3 length is 12 residues. The V and J ends lost 1 base and 7 bases respectively, with 7 bases between them. Germline loops: CDR1 SGHTA, CDR2 FQGNSA.

The V call is TRBV30, the J call TRBJ2-5, with a possible D match to TRBD1 (5 bases). The DNA matches TRBJ2-7 better at its end, which makes the J call doubtful. Germline CDR1 GTSNPN, CDR2 SVGIG (reference sequence). This CDR3 contains 13 residues. CDR3 residues: CAWSWGPDYEQYF. The CDR3 coding sequence is TGTGCCTGGTCGTGGGGCCCAGATTACGAGCAGTACTTC.

In this sample, this clone turned up a few times. The rearrangement joins TRBV4-3 to TRBJ2-3, with 8 bases that match TRBD1. The germline CDR1 and CDR2 sequences are LGHNA and YSLEER. The CDR3 length is 16 residues. V shed 0 bases, J shed 4 bases, and the junction held 6 bases outside the gene matches. The chain's CDR3 is CASSQDVGQGSDTQYF. The CDR3, as DNA: TGCGCCAGCAGCCAAGATGTAGGACAGGGATCAGATACGCAGTATTTT.

CDR3 sequence reads: CSVLFRVRSTDTQYF. CDR3 coding DNA: TGCAGCGTTTTATTCCGGGTTCGGTCCACAGATACGCAGTATTTT. The chain uses TRBV29-1 and TRBJ2-3; D is uncertain. Trimming removed 5 bases from V and 2 bases from J, with 17 bases in between. Germline V gene data show CDR1 as SQVTM and CDR2 as ANQGSEA. The CDR3 covers 15 residues.

J is TRBJ2-1 and V is TRBV27, with D possibly being TRBD2 (5 bases). The germline gives CDR1 MNHEY, CDR2 SMNVEV (reference sequence). CDR3 length equals 16 residues. Trimming removed 5 bases at V and 0 bases at J, with 14 bases between. The chain's CDR3 is CASSRASPSSYNEQFF. CDR3 DNA: TGTGCCAGCAGTCGGGCTAGCCCGAGCTCCTACAATGAGCAGTTCTTC.

This clone came up a few times. The gene calls are TRBV2 and TRBJ2-5, with D hard to call. CDR1 and CDR2 (germline): SNHLY, FYNNEI. The CDR3 is 14 amino acids. The V gene lost 0 bases and the J gene lost 5 bases, with 10 bases spanning the gap. CDR3 DNA: TGTGCCAGCAGTGAAGCGCGGAGTGGGGAGACCCAGTACTTC. Its protein is CASSEARSGETQYF.

This sequence joins TRBV5-1 and TRBJ1-4, with TRBD1 matching 9 bases. The germline gives CDR1 SGHRS, CDR2 YFSETQ. CDR3 length: 13 amino acids. Trimming took 4 bases from V and 7 from J; bases not matched to a gene: 2. The CDR3 region is CASSRTGVEKLFF. The CDR3 nucleotides are TGCGCCAGCAGCCGGACAGGGGTTGAAAAACTGTTTTTT.

The table lists this clone with a few counts. The rearrangement links TRBV2 to TRBJ2-7; D remains unclear. The V gene's germline CDR1 is SNHLY and CDR2 FYNNEI. The CDR3 is made up of 11 amino acids. V was pared by 4 bases and J by 5 bases, with 6 bases between. The CDR3 spells CASSAGHEQYF. CDR3 in DNA: TGTGCCAGCAGTGCCGGCCACGAGCAGTACTTC. Filled out from reference TRBV2 and TRBJ2-7, the complete variable domain reads EPEVTQTPSHQVTQMGQEVILRCVPISNHLYFYWYRQILGQKVEFLVSFYNNEISEKSEIFDDQFSVERPDGSNFTLKIRSTKLEDSAMYFCASSAGHEQYFGPGTRLTVT.

This clone was seen a handful of times. The rearrangement uses TRBV6-5 and TRBJ2-1; 9 nucleotides agree with TRBD2. The V segment lost 5 bases and the J segment 6 bases; nucleotides outside the gene matches: 5. This CDR3 is built from 14 residues. Germline V gene data show CDR1 as MNHEY and CDR2 as SVGAGI. The CDR3 DNA follows: TGTGCCAGCAGTACCCTAGCGGGGACCAATGAGCAGTTCTTC. This sequence encodes CASSTLAGTNEQFF.

This clone has a handful of counts. This chain joins TRBV5-1 and TRBJ2-7; D is unclear. CDR1 and CDR2 (germline): SGHRS, YFSETQ. CDR3 length: 14 residues. Trimming shortened V by 4 bases and J by 0 bases, and 11 bases separated the two germline ends. CDR3 in amino acids: CASSPLPSSYEQYV. CDR3 coding DNA: TGCGCCAGCAGCCCCCTACCCAGCTCCTACGAGCAGTACGTC.

The chain joins TRBV7-9 to TRBJ1-1, with no clear D. V lost 1 base to trimming and J lost 4 bases, with 4 bases between them. The CDR3 is made up of 12 amino acids. From germline, CDR1 is SEHNR and CDR2 FQNEAQ (reference sequence). CDR3 sequence: CASSLGVTEAFF. As DNA, the CDR3 is TGTGCCAGCAGCTTAGGTGTCACTGAAGCTTTCTTT.

This clone was observed a handful of times. The CDR3 loop reads CASSPSTPTNYGYTF. CDR3 DNA: TGTGCCAGCAGCCCTTCGACTCCCACTAACTATGGCTACACCTTC. J is TRBJ1-2 and V is TRBV6-5; D unclear. V was pared by 6 bases and J by 0 bases, with 14 bases between. The CDR3 extends over 15 amino acids. Germline V CDR1 and CDR2: MNHEY, SVGAGI.

The sample holds one count of this clone. This chain links TRBV12-5 with TRBJ1-5; no reliable D call. The CDR3 is 12 amino acids. Per germline, CDR1 LGHNT and CDR2 FRNRAP. The ends were cut back, 6 bases at V and 4 bases at J, with 7 bases in the middle. In DNA, the CDR3 is TGTGCTAGTGGCCGGGCGAATCAGCCCCAGCATTTT. Its translation: CASGRANQPQHF.